The rows below give T cell receptor beta chains drawn from one sample of a study of human thymus T cells. The data were produced by immunoSEQ multiplex PCR, yet TCRdb's version contains in-frame clones alone and is incomplete. The table includes about 130,000 clones, about 95% detected once. Input material: thymus tissue. These receptors were obtained from a boy under two years old with a congenital heart defect but otherwise immunologically healthy. CDR3s include the opening cysteine and the closing phenylalanine or tryptophan. D genes are given only for firm matches. Size values are once, few and many counts, or a class for expanded clones, and some rows have none.

-,TRBJ2-6,TRBV4-2,-,CASSQDSRRSDLRSGANVLTF,TGTGCCAGCAGCCAAGATTCGCGTCGATCGGACCTACGCTCTGGGGCCAACGTCCTGACTTTC
TRBD1,TRBJ1-2,TRBV7-8,-,CASSPAGGQGDYGYTF,TGTGCCAGCAGCCCCGCCGGCGGACAGGGGGACTATGGCTACACCTTC
-,TRBJ2-5,TRBV9,-,CASSVEGGALGTQYF,TGTGCCAGCAGCGTAGAGGGTGGGGCCCTGGGGACCCAGTACTTC
TRBD1,TRBJ1-2,TRBV30,-,CAWSVTGGSGYTF,TGTGCCTGGAGTGTAACAGGGGGCAGCGGCTACACCTTC
-,TRBJ2-7,TRBV30,-,CAWSVLRGGDEQYF,TGTGCCTGGAGTGTACTCAGGGGCGGAGACGAGCAGTACTTC
-,TRBJ1-2,TRBV6-1,-,CASSQGPSYTF,TGTGCCAGCAGCCAGGGGCCTAGCTACACCTTC
-,TRBJ2-1,TRBV4-3,-,CASSQPSKPNEQFF,TGCGCCAGCAGCCAACCTAGCAAGCCCAATGAGCAGTTCTTC
-,TRBJ2-6,TRBV14,once,CASSQLAAGANVLTF,TGTGCCAGCAGCCAACTAGCTGCTGGGGCCAACGTCCTGACTTTC
TRBD2,TRBJ2-2,TRBV4-2,-,CASSRGGGTGELFF,TGTGCCAGCAGCCGGGGGGGAGGGACCGGGGAGCTGTTTTTT
-,TRBJ2-7,TRBV5-4,-,CASSFRSYEQYF,TGTGCCAGCAGCTTCAGGTCCTACGAGCAGTACTTC
-,TRBJ2-5,TRBV5-6,-,CASSRRGRRQFQETQYF,TGTGCCAGCAGTCGGAGGGGCCGTAGACAATTCCAAGAGACCCAGTACTTC
-,TRBJ1-3,TRBV4-2,-,CASSQDWSSGNTIYF,TGTGCCAGCAGCCAAGACTGGTCCTCTGGAAACACCATATATTTT
-,TRBJ1-1,TRBV28,-,CASSPHTEAFF,TGTGCCAGCAGTCCGCACACTGAAGCTTTCTTT
-,TRBJ2-2,TRBV4-1,-,CASSQDPRAGHRELFF,TGCGCCAGCAGCCAAGATCCGAGGGCGGGCCACCGGGAGCTGTTTTTT
-,TRBJ1-2,TRBV6-6,-,CASSPQGGEGYTF,TGTGCCAGCAGTCCCCAAGGGGGGGAAGGCTACACCTTC
TRBD2,TRBJ2-7,TRBV30,-,CAGSGGAYEQYF,TGTGCCGGTAGCGGGGGAGCCTACGAGCAGTACTTC
-,TRBJ1-1,TRBV6-5,-,CASSYEAFF,TGTGCCAGCAGTTACGAAGCTTTCTTT
-,TRBJ2-7,TRBV6-1,-,CASSEPHTDSYEQYF,TGTGCCAGCAGTGAACCGCATACGGACTCCTACGAGCAGTACTTC
TRBD1,TRBJ1-2,TRBV6-1,-,CARRGGVASRDTF,TGTGCCCGCAGGGGGGGGGTAGCCTCTAGGGACACCTTC
-,TRBJ2-1,TRBV28,-,CASRASSYNEQFF,TGTGCCAGCAGGGCTAGCTCCTACAATGAGCAGTTCTTC
-,TRBJ2-3,TRBV4-2,-,CASSQGTNTDTQYF,TGTGCCAGCAGCCAAGGGACGAACACAGATACGCAGTATTTT
-,TRBJ1-2,TRBV5-4,-,CASSTTGGYTF,TGTGCCAGCAGCACCACAGGGGGCTACACCTTC
-,TRBJ1-3,TRBV28,-,CASSHHGNTIYF,TGTGCCAGCAGCCATCACGGAAACACCATATATTTT
TRBD1,TRBJ1-6,TRBV6-6,-,CASTEQGAGNSPLHF,TGTGCCAGCACCGAACAGGGGGCCGGTAATTCACCCCTCCACTTT
TRBD1,TRBJ1-2,TRBV6-5,few,CASSYSTVTGEDGYTF,TGTGCCAGCAGTTACTCGACTGTCACAGGGGAGGATGGCTACACCTTC
-,TRBJ2-7,TRBV2,-,CASSQDRRSRQPYEQYF,TGTGCCAGCAGCCAAGACAGGCGATCTCGACAGCCCTACGAGCAGTACTTC
-,TRBJ1-6,TRBV6-1,-,CASSEARGNYNSPLHF,TGTGCCAGCAGTGAAGCCAGAGGCAACTATAATTCACCCCTCCACTTT
-,TRBJ2-3,TRBV5-1,-,CASSLVPEGHLIVNTDTQYF,TGCGCCAGCAGCTTGGTTCCGGAGGGACACCTTATAGTAAACACAGATACGCAGTATTTT
TRBD1,TRBJ2-7,TRBV4-1,-,CASSPGTGLRDEQYF,TGCGCCAGCAGCCCTGGGACAGGACTCCGGGACGAGCAGTACTTC
-,TRBJ1-5,TRBV4-2,-,CASSQDRVLGVGNQPQHF,TGTGCCAGCAGCCAAGATCGAGTACTGGGGGTAGGCAATCAGCCCCAGCATTTT
-,TRBJ2-7,TRBV7-2,-,CASSHSLGGYEQYF,TGTGCCAGCAGCCATAGTCTAGGGGGCTACGAGCAGTACTTC
-,TRBJ1-1,TRBV4-1,once,CASSQPQGERSEAFF,TGCGCCAGCAGCCAGCCACAGGGAGAAAGGTCTGAAGCTTTCTTT